This T cell receptor (beta chain) comes out of a study of blood T cell repertoires in COVID-19. This clone was observed once. The study drew participants aged about 18 to 95 years from 20 to 30 US areas. Germline V lookup: CDR1 SGDLS, CDR2 YYNGEE. V lost 2 bases to trimming and J lost 0 bases, with 11 bases between them. The CDR3 totals 15 residues. The protocol was immunoSEQ multiplex PCR, while the TCRdb copy is restricted to in-frame clones and leaves out a portion. The table has 250,000 to 300,000 clones, 70% to 90% seen once. Sequenced: PBMCs or T cells enriched from blood (not recorded which). The rearrangement links TRBV9 to TRBJ1-1; perhaps TRBD1 as D (5 bases). The receptor was isolated from a woman aged 55-75 years in a cohort exposed to, infected with or recovered from COVID-19 (not recorded which). The CDR3 protein is CASSVGGGMNTEAFF. In DNA, the CDR3 is TGTGCCAGCAGCGTTGGGGGAGGGATGAACACTGAAGCTTTCTTT.